The sequence of this T cell receptor (beta chain) was determined in a study of blood T cell repertoires in COVID-19. As for the study in general: Sources were T cells, B-cell-depleted T cells, or PBMCs; the material itself was cDNA or gDNA.

From germline, CDR1 is SGHRS and CDR2 YFSETQ. Deletions cut 0 bases from V and 8 bases from J, with 12 bases between. This CDR3 comprises 15 residues. Repertoires were generated with immunoSEQ multiplex PCR, while TCRdb's copy carries only in-frame clones and drops some. Of some 430,000 clones listed, 90% were seen once; the top ten hold under 0.7%. Before being deemed recovered, Cohort 3 donors had two negative PCRs, clearance, or symptom resolution. This sequence was found in a man aged 18 to 29 who had recovered from COVID-19. The rearrangement joins TRBV5-1 to TRBJ1-6; D not resolved. The sequenced sample was PBMCs or T cells enriched from blood (not recorded which). The CDR3, as DNA: TGCGCCAGCAGCTTGGAGGTGGGCAGCTATTCACCCCTCCACTTT. Amino acid sequence: CASSLEVGSYSPLHF.